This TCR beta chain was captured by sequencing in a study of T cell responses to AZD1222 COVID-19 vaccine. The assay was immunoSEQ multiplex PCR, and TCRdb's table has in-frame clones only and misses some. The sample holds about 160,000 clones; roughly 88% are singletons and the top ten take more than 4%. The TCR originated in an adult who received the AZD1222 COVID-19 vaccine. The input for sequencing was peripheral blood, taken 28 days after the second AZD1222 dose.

Here the CDR3 DNA reads TGTGCCAGCAGCCAAGATAGGGGCTATGGCTACACCTTC. It encodes CASSQDRGYGYTF. The V call is TRBV3-1 (or the pseudogene TRBV3-2), the J call TRBJ1-2, with D tentatively TRBD1 (5 bases). The V and J ends lost 0 bases and 4 bases respectively, with 6 bases between them. This CDR3 has 13 amino acids. Germline V gene lookup returns CDR1 LGHDT and CDR2 YNNKEL (reference sequence).